Following are 27 T cell receptor beta chains from one sample sequenced in a study of T cell responses to AZD1222 COVID-19 vaccine. The data were produced by immunoSEQ multiplex PCR, yet TCRdb's version contains in-frame clones alone and is incomplete. The table lists 150,000 to 180,000 clones, less than 90% of them singletons. The sequencing used peripheral blood, collected on day 0 of AZD1222 vaccination. The receptors here all came from an adult in good health.

The J gene is TRBJ2-5, the V gene TRBV18; a weak D match, TRBD1 (6 bases). Looked up from germline, CDR1 is KGHSH and CDR2 is LQKENI. Trimming removed 6 bases at V and 5 bases at J, with 16 bases between. CDR3 length: 14 residues. CDR3 sequence reads: CASSSYRDRETQYF. The CDR3 DNA reads as TGTGCCAGCTCTTCTTACAGGGATCGGGAGACCCAGTACTTC.

The CDR3 nucleotides are TGTGCCATCAGTGAGGATCAGGGGGCAGTTGAGCAGTTCTTC. Translated: CAISEDQGAVEQFF. The genes are TRBV10-3 and TRBJ2-1; 8 positions agree with TRBD1. The CDR3 length is 14 residues. The trim removed 2 bases at V and 9 bases at J, leaving 6 bases unmatched. The germline V gene encodes CDR1 ENHRY and CDR2 SYGVKD.

The V call is TRBV28, the J call TRBJ2-5, with 7 bases aligning to TRBD2. Losses at the gene ends were 7 bases for V and 1 base for J; bases not matched to a gene: 6. Germline V gene data show CDR1 as MDHEN and CDR2 as SYDVKM. This CDR3 spans 14 amino acids. The CDR3 DNA sequence: TGTGCCAGCACTCGGCGGGGGACCCAAGAGACCCAGTACTTC. Amino acids: CASTRRGTQETQYF. Looking up the rest from reference TRBV28 and TRBJ2-5 gives the full variable domain: DVKVTQSSRYLVKRTGEKVFLECVQDMDHENMFWYRQDPGLGLRLIYFSYDVKMKEKGDIPEGYSVSREKKERFSLILESASTNQTSMYLCASTRRGTQETQYFGPGTRLLVL.

J is TRBJ1-1 and V is TRBV11-1, with 7 bases identical to TRBD1. Losses at the gene ends were 3 bases for V and 4 bases for J; bases not matched to a gene: 8. This CDR3 region has 15 residues. Germline-derived CDR1 and CDR2 are SGHAT and FQDESV (reference sequence). CDR3 in DNA: TGTGCCAGCAGCTTCGGGACAGCGGGTGGCACTGAAGCTTTCTTT. Amino acid sequence: CASSFGTAGGTEAFF.

The chain combines TRBV5-4 with TRBJ1-6, with D tentatively TRBD1 (5 bases). V lost 0 bases, J lost 0 bases, and 7 bases lay in between. Germline V CDR1 and CDR2: SGHNT, YYREEE (reference sequence). The CDR3 covers 16 residues. The CDR3 DNA is TGTGCCAGCAGCTTGGGGGGGAGCTCCTATAATTCACCCCTCCACTTT. Its translation: CASSLGGSSYNSPLHF.

This chain uses TRBV11-3 with TRBJ2-2; D gene ambiguous. In germline, CDR1 is SGHNT, CDR2 YENEEA. This CDR3 contains 12 residues. V was cut by 7 bases and J by 2 bases, with 5 bases left in between. The CDR3 sequence is CASKGNTGELFF. The DNA for the CDR3 is TGTGCCAGCAAAGGCAACACCGGGGAGCTGTTTTTT.

The chain recombines TRBV7-2 with TRBJ2-7, with TRBD2 as a possible D gene (6 bases). The CDR3 runs to 15 residues. Germline values: CDR1 SGHTA, CDR2 FQGNSA. Trimming pared 5 bases from V and 0 bases from J, leaving 14 bases between. The CDR3 DNA follows: TGTGCCAGCAGCCAGCTGGAGCGGGCCTCCTACGAGCAGTACTTC. Its protein is CASSQLERASYEQYF.

V gene TRBV19 combines with J gene TRBJ2-1; no reliable D call. Trimming removed 5 bases from V and 7 bases from J, with 12 bases in between. The germline CDR1 and CDR2 sequences are LNHDA and SQIVND (reference sequence). The CDR3 consists of 13 residues. The CDR3 region is CASSVIGPNEQFF. Here the CDR3 DNA reads TGTGCCAGTAGTGTAATCGGACCTAATGAGCAGTTCTTC.

This chain uses TRBV7-2 with TRBJ1-2; D gene unclear. The CDR3 extends over 14 amino acids. Trimming removed 3 bases from V and 6 bases from J, with 14 bases in between. The germline gives CDR1 SGHTA, CDR2 FQGNSA. The CDR3 DNA reads TGTGCCAGCAGCTTTTTGGCAGCTCTCGATGGCTACACCTTC. This codes for CASSFLAALDGYTF.

The chain links TRBV5-6 to TRBJ1-6; D is uncertain. The germline V gene has CDR1 SGHDT and CDR2 YYEEEE. V was clipped by 1 base and J by 5 bases, with 7 bases between them. There are 14 residues in the CDR3. The CDR3 spells CASSLWQNNSPLHF. DNA for the CDR3: TGTGCCAGCAGCTTGTGGCAAAATAATTCACCCCTCCACTTT.

The chain carries TRBV5-4 and TRBJ1-1; no clear D gene. Germline loops: CDR1 SGHNT, CDR2 YYREEE (reference sequence). The CDR3 is made up of 14 amino acids. The V gene lost 10 bases and the J gene lost 0 bases, with 16 bases spanning the gap. For the CDR3, the DNA is TGTGCCGTTCTCGGCGCGCCAATGAACACTGAAGCTTTCTTT. It yields the protein CAVLGAPMNTEAFF.

This chain uses TRBV18 with TRBJ1-1, with 12 bases identical to TRBD1. Germline assignment: CDR1 KGHSH and CDR2 LQKENI. V shed 6 bases, J shed 10 bases, and the junction held 9 bases outside the gene matches. CDR3 length: 14 residues. The CDR3 protein is CASSTGTGGKGAFF. For the CDR3, the DNA is TGTGCCAGCTCGACCGGGACAGGGGGCAAAGGAGCTTTCTTT. The full variable domain, with the rest looked up from reference TRBV18 and TRBJ1-1, is NAGVMQNPRHLVRRRGQEARLRCSPMKGHSHVYWYRQLPEEGLKFMVYLQKENIIDESGMPKERFSAEFPKEGPSILRIQQVVRGDSAAYFCASSTGTGGKGAFFGQGTRLTVV.

V usage is TRBV6-2 or TRBV6-3 and J usage is TRBJ1-2; unclear D gene. CDR1 MNHEY and CDR2 SVGEGT come from the germline V gene. V dropped 2 bases and J dropped 2 bases, with 12 bases sitting between them. This CDR3 is built from 15 residues. The CDR3 coding sequence is TGTGCCAGCAGTTACGTGGCAGGATCCAACTATGGCTACACCTTC. This sequence encodes CASSYVAGSNYGYTF.

The chain joins TRBV19 to TRBJ1-5; D possibly corresponds to TRBD1 (5 bases). Trimming took 9 bases from V and 4 from J, leaving 19 bases between them. The CDR3 loop spans 15 amino acids. Germline V gene lookup returns CDR1 LNHDA and CDR2 SQIVND (reference sequence). CDR3 sequence (DNA): TGTGCCAGCAAACTCGCAGGGCCAGATAATCAGCCCCAGCATTTT. Translating it yields CASKLAGPDNQPQHF.

This clone is a singleton in its sample. V is TRBV7-6 and J is TRBJ2-7; perhaps D is TRBD1 or TRBD2 (5 bases each). V was shortened by 6 bases and J by 6 bases, with 18 bases between the two germline ends. This CDR3 region has 14 residues. Germline CDR1 reads SGHVS; CDR2 reads FNYEAQ. CDR3 coding DNA: TGTGCCAGCAGTCTAGAGGGGCCACTAACCGAGCAGTACTTC. Its protein product is CASSLEGPLTEQYF.

This rearrangement joins TRBV27 to TRBJ2-1; 7 bases line up with TRBD1. V dropped 6 bases and J dropped 4; count of bases not matched to a gene: 9. CDR3 size: 15 residues. Germline V gene lookup returns CDR1 MNHEY and CDR2 SMNVEV (reference sequence). CDR3: CASSSQGTNYNEQFF. CDR3 bases: TGTGCCAGCAGCTCACAGGGGACGAATTACAATGAGCAGTTCTTC.

The chain has TRBV9 and TRBJ1-2; the match to TRBD1 covers 9 bases. Germline lookup yields CDR1 SGDLS and CDR2 YYNGEE. The CDR3 is 15 amino acids. The ends lost 2 bases at V and 7 bases at J; junction bases unmatched: 9. The CDR3: CASSVPGQGTGGYTF. The CDR3 nucleotides are TGTGCCAGCAGCGTCCCGGGACAGGGAACGGGTGGCTACACCTTC.

This chain joins TRBV4-3 and TRBJ2-2; either TRBD1 or TRBD2 may fit D (5 bases each). CDR1 is LGHNA, CDR2 YSLEER, per germline. CDR3 size: 16 residues. V lost 2 bases to trimming and J lost 5 bases, with 15 bases between them. Here the CDR3 reads CASSQSGAMGTGELFF. CDR3 sequence (DNA): TGCGCCAGCAGCCAATCCGGGGCCATGGGGACCGGGGAGCTGTTTTTT.

CDR3 sequence (DNA): TGCGCCAGCAGCTTGGCTCCTGACAGGGAAGGGTACGAGCAGTACTTC. Its translation: CASSLAPDREGYEQYF. The chain carries TRBV5-1 and TRBJ2-7; 7 nucleotides line up with TRBD1. In germline, CDR1 is SGHRS, CDR2 YFSETQ. This CDR3 contains 16 residues. V lost 0 bases, J lost 4 bases, and 10 bases stayed unmatched.

This clone was found once. This chain connects TRBV7-9 to TRBJ1-1, with D uncertain. Deletions cut 5 bases from V and 4 bases from J, with 14 bases between. Germline-derived CDR1 and CDR2 are SEHNR and FQNEAQ (reference sequence). The CDR3 covers 14 residues. The CDR3 coding sequence is TGTGCCAGCAGCCCACCATCGAGAGCCACTGAAGCTTTCTTT. This codes for CASSPPSRATEAFF.

This chain uses TRBV29-1 with TRBJ1-2; 8 nucleotides agree with TRBD1. Germline V gene lookup returns CDR1 SQVTM and CDR2 ANQGSEA. The V segment lost 4 bases and the J segment 5 bases; nucleotides outside the gene matches: 9. CDR3 size: 14 residues. The CDR3 coding sequence is TGCAGCGTTGGATCCGGGACAGGTACTTATGGCTACACCTTC. Protein product: CSVGSGTGTYGYTF. The complete variable domain, with remaining parts taken from reference TRBV29-1 and TRBJ1-2, reads SAVISQKPSRDICQRGTSLTIQCQVDSQVTMMFWYRQQPGQSLTLIATANQGSEATYESGFVIDKFPISRPNLTFSTLTVSNMSPEDSSIYLCSVGSGTGTYGYTFGSGTRLTVV.

The chain carries TRBV7-2 and TRBJ2-7, with D perhaps matching TRBD1 (6 bases). CDR3 length equals 14 residues. Germline V lookup: CDR1 SGHTA, CDR2 FQGNSA. Trimming shortened V by 1 base and J by 4 bases, and 11 bases separated the two germline ends. The CDR3 spells CASSLDRVLYEQYF. CDR3 in DNA: TGTGCCAGCAGCTTAGACAGGGTCTTATACGAGCAGTACTTC.

The chain couples TRBV6-5 to TRBJ1-1; no clear D. CDR1 is MNHEY and CDR2 is SVGAGI in the germline V gene. The V and J ends lost 6 bases and 5 bases respectively, with 13 bases between them. The CDR3 loop spans 13 amino acids. The CDR3 nucleotides read TGTGCCAGCAGCCTGGCCCGAAATACTGAAGCTTTCTTT. This encodes CASSLARNTEAFF.

J is TRBJ1-2 and V is TRBV4-3; D uncertain. The V gene's germline CDR1 is LGHNA and CDR2 YSLEER. This CDR3 is built from 13 residues. V lost 4 bases, J lost 4 bases, and 10 bases lay in between. This CDR3 is CASSPQGGYGYTF. The CDR3 nucleotides read TGCGCCAGCAGCCCCCAAGGAGGCTATGGCTACACCTTC.

This clone was recorded once. V gene TRBV10-3 combines with J gene TRBJ2-1, with D maybe TRBD2 (5 bases). The CDR3 is 13 amino acids. Germline CDR1 and CDR2: ENHRY and SYGVKD. Trimming took off 3 bases at V and 9 bases at J, with 12 bases between the two ends. DNA for the CDR3: TGTGCCATCAGTGAACTAGACGGTGTTGAGCAGTTCTTC. Translated: CAISELDGVEQFF.

The rearrangement joins TRBV6-2 or TRBV6-3 to TRBJ1-6; the match to TRBD1 covers 7 bases. The CDR3 runs 14 residues. Trimming removed 5 bases from V and 7 bases from J; junction bases left unmatched: 5. From germline, CDR1 is MNHEY and CDR2 SVGEGT. Written as DNA, the CDR3 is TGTGCCAGCAGTACCTGGGACAGCAATTCACCCCTCCACTTT. Residues: CASSTWDSNSPLHF.

About this clone itself: Additional DNA sequences in this sample encode the identical CDR3. This chain links TRBV4-3 with TRBJ1-2, with D unresolved. The germline gives CDR1 LGHNA, CDR2 YSLEER. Trimming stripped 1 base from V and 2 bases from J, with 5 bases between. The CDR3 is 13 residues long. The CDR3 protein is CASSQGGNYGYTF. CDR3 nucleotide sequence: TGCGCCAGCAGCCAAGGTGGGAACTATGGCTACACCTTC.